This is a list of T cell receptor beta chains from one sample in a study of blood T cells in healthy people across ages. MiXCR, run by TCRdb on the 5' RACE reads, gives a single entry per CDR3 protein. The sample includes over 950,000 distinct CDR3 sequences, roughly 51% of them seen just once. The sequenced sample was blood. The origin of the receptors is a woman aged 55-69 years in good health. The CDR3 runs from the conserved cysteine through the conserved F or W. Fields, in order: V gene, J gene, CDR3 protein.

TRBV11-2,TRBJ2-3,CASSTMRSDTQYF
TRBV28,TRBJ1-5,CASSTTGGNQPQHF
TRBV3-1,TRBJ2-4,CASSPGRFAAKNIQYF
TRBV12-3/TRBV12-4,TRBJ1-6,CASSLVLGSSYNSPLHF
TRBV6-2/TRBV6-3,NA,CASSLRAGPTDEQYF
TRBV20-1,TRBJ2-7,CSATPGLGGSYEQYF
TRBV7-6,TRBJ1-5,CASSLGSIGQPQHF
TRBV20-1,TRBJ1-2,CSASLGSSGYTF
TRBV6-1,TRBJ2-1,CASRRDRVNNEQFF
TRBV4-1,TRBJ2-1,CASSQYLATGTHNEQFF
TRBV28,TRBJ2-7,CASSPPGSNLISYEQYF
TRBV7-2,TRBJ2-3,CASSSSSGRTSTDTQYF
TRBV7-9,TRBJ1-2,CASSTDDRGSGYTF
TRBV18,TRBJ2-1,CASSPLRGASTPRVDNEQFF
TRBV29-1,TRBJ2-3,CSVEDGGISDTQYF
TRBV6-2/TRBV6-3,TRBJ2-4,CASSYPPGQDTYVQYF
TRBV28,TRBJ1-5,CASSLRQRVEPQHF
TRBV20-1,TRBJ2-1,CSAGSPLRLEGGDGQFF
TRBV20-1,TRBJ2-1,CSARRLAGGPLFF
TRBV10-3,TRBJ1-1,CAIGSYAEAFF
TRBV5-1,TRBJ1-1,CASSFGQTEAFF
TRBV20-1,TRBJ1-2,CGTPTSTNYGYTF
TRBV2,TRBJ1-1,CASRGMPNTEAFF
TRBV20-1,TRBJ1-5,CSAILDSNQPQHF
TRBV4-1,NA,CASSQEGTRKETQYF
TRBV29-1,TRBJ1-4,CSVVLVEEKLFF
TRBV4-3,TRBJ1-4,CASSSLFGSTNEKLFF
TRBV12-3/TRBV12-4,TRBJ1-1,CASSSRAGGGEAFF
TRBV2,TRBJ2-7,CASSEMQNSYEQYF
TRBV3-1,TRBJ2-5,CASSQDPSRETQYF
TRBV18,NA,CASSAGIWETQYF
TRBV12-3/TRBV12-4,TRBJ1-6,CASRRTGGGNSPLHF
TRBV20-1,TRBJ2-5,CSAQGPGPQETQYF
TRBV27,TRBJ1-2,CASSLTDRGYGYTF
TRBV6-5,TRBJ2-5,CASSSSWDGETQYF
TRBV6-5,TRBJ2-7,CASSERGGSYEQYF
TRBV27,NA,CASSGLGAGSYEQYF
TRBV27,TRBJ2-3,CASTGLASTDTQYF
TRBV5-6,TRBJ2-3,CASSIQGNRATDTQYF
TRBV4-1,TRBJ2-1,CASSQGAGPESHEQFF
TRBV11-2,TRBJ2-3,CASSSGTSGTDMQYF
TRBV20-1,TRBJ2-5,CSASRTAQETQYF
TRBV27,TRBJ2-5,CASSPITRNQETQYF
TRBV18,TRBJ2-7,CASSAQTAYEQYF
TRBV27,TRBJ2-1,CASSAIARSSYNEQFF
TRBV27,TRBJ2-3,CASSFFPFVPSTDTQYF
TRBV29-1,TRBJ2-5,CSVGRGLQETQYF
TRBV29-1,TRBJ2-7,CSVEDGRERAKQYF